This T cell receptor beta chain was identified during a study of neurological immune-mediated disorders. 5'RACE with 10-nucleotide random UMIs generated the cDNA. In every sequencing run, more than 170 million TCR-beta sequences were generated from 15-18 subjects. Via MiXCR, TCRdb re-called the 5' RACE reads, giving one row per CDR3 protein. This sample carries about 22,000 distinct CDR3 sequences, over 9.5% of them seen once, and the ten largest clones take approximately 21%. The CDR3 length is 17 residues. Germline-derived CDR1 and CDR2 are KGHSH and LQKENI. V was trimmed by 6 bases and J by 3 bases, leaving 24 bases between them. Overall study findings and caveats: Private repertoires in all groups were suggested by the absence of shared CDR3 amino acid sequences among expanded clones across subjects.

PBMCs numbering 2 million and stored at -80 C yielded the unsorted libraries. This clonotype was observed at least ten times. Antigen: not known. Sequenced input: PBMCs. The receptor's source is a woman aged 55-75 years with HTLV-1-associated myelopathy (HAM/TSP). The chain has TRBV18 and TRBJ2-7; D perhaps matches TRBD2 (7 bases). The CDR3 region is CASSQRSPPGGLYEQYF. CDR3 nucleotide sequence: TGTGCCAGCTCCCAAAGGTCGCCTCCGGGGGGCCTCTACGAGCAGTACTTC. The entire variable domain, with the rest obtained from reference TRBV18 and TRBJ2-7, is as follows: NAGVMQNPRHLVRRRGQEARLRCSPMKGHSHVYWYRQLPEEGLKFMVYLQKENIIDESGMPKERFSAEFPKEGPSILRIQQVVRGDSAAYFCASSQRSPPGGLYEQYFGPGTRLTVT.